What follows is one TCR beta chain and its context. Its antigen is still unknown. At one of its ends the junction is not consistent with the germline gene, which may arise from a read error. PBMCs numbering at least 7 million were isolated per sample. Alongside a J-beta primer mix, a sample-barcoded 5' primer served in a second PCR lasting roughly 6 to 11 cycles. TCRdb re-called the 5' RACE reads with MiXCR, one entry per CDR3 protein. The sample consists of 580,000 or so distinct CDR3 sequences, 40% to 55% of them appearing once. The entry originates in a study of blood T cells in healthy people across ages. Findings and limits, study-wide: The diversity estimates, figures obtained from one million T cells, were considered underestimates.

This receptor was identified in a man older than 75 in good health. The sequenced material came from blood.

The DNA of the CDR3 is TGTGCCAGCAGGGAAGCCGGGACAGGGGTGAGGTGGGGTAGCGAGCAGTACTTC. It translates to CASREAGTGVRWGSEQYF. The chain links TRBV6-1 to TRBJ2-7, with TRBD1 matching over 10 bases. Germline V gene sequence: CDR1 MNHNS, CDR2 SASEGT. This CDR3 has 18 amino acids.